The clone carrying this T cell receptor beta chain was seen a handful of times. Its antigen remains unidentified. TCRdb reprocessed the 5' RACE reads via MiXCR and lists one record per CDR3 protein. This repertoire shows 500,000 to 550,000 distinct CDR3 sequences, around a fifth found once; its top ten account for around 17%. These data come from a study of T cells after yellow fever vaccination. Study findings and constraints: Among primary-vaccination clones, most reappeared after the booster, at 96% for CD4 and around 91% for CD8. Among all clonotypes, a small share was observed in both CD4 and CD8 compartments. One caveat is that FACS-sorted repertoires could contain abundant clonotypes contaminating from the bulk population.

Trimming removed 2 bases from V and 5 bases from J; junction bases left unmatched: 12. Germline V lookup: CDR1 MNHEY, CDR2 SVGAGI. The CDR3 covers 17 residues. The specimen comprised PBMCs, sampled about 21 days after the first yellow fever vaccination. This TCR derives from a man between 18 and 35 years old who received the YFV17D yellow fever vaccine. The chain is built from TRBV6-5 and TRBJ2-1; 7 nucleotides align to TRBD2. The CDR3 loop reads CASSYPLGAGMDNEQFF. In nucleotides, the CDR3 is TGTGCCAGCAGTTACCCCTTGGGAGCGGGGATGGACAATGAGCAGTTCTTC.